One T cell receptor (beta chain) is described in this entry. Antigen: not known. This sample is part of a study of blood T cells in healthy people across ages. General observations from the study: Age brought a roughly linear fall in TCR beta diversity measured per million T cells.

Extraction yielded at least 6 micrograms of total RNA per sample. The CDR3 runs to 16 residues. Looked up from germline, CDR1 is SGHRS and CDR2 is YFSETQ. V was cut by 0 bases and J by 5 bases, with 17 bases left in between. Through a sample-barcoded 5' primer and a J-beta primer mix, a second PCR was run for about 7 to 12 cycles. From the 5' RACE reads, TCRdb called clonotypes with MiXCR, one entry per CDR3 protein. The sample consists of around 2 million distinct CDR3 sequences, 30% to 40% of them appearing once. This receptor was taken from a human donor in good health. The sample consisted of blood. V gene TRBV5-1 combines with J gene TRBJ2-5; D perhaps matches TRBD1 (6 bases). The CDR3 loop is CASSLALLGAPETQYF. The CDR3 region has the DNA TGCGCCAGCAGCTTGGCCCTTTTGGGGGCTCCGGAGACCCAGTACTTC.